These 25 T cell receptor beta chains were sequenced from one sample in a study of brain T cells in children with intractable seizures. The protocol was immunoSEQ multiplex PCR, while the TCRdb copy is restricted to in-frame clones and leaves out a portion. Of roughly 80,000 clones listed, approximately 90% were seen once; the top ten hold around 22%. The material sequenced was peripheral blood, taken at surgery. These receptors were taken from a girl between 2 and 10 years old with Rasmussen encephalitis and intractable seizures.

The table lists this clone with a count of one. CDR3 region: CASKTSGASDTQYF. In DNA, the CDR3 is TGTGCCAGCAAAACTAGCGGGGCCTCAGATACGCAGTATTTT. The chain combines TRBV3-1 (or the pseudogene TRBV3-2) with TRBJ2-3; TRBD2 agrees at 10 bases. Germline CDR1 reads LGHDT; CDR2 reads YNNKEL (reference sequence). This CDR3 comprises 14 residues. V gave up 7 bases and J gave up 4 bases; unmatched junction bases: 5.

This chain joins TRBV5-5 and TRBJ2-7; D gene unclear. Germline CDR1 reads SGHKS; CDR2 reads YYEKEE (reference sequence). V gave up 2 bases and J gave up 5 bases, with 8 bases separating them. The CDR3 covers 12 residues. CDR3 bases: TGTGCCAGCAGCTTTGCCCCCAACGAGCAGTACTTC. Protein: CASSFAPNEQYF.

The chain links TRBV27 to TRBJ2-2, with 9 nucleotides matching TRBD1. The CDR3 totals 16 residues. Unmatched junction bases numbered 11, after V lost 7 bases and J lost 5 bases. Germline V gene lookup returns CDR1 MNHEY and CDR2 SMNVEV (reference sequence). The CDR3 loop is CASIGVGTGKTGELFF. The CDR3 DNA reads as TGTGCCAGCATAGGTGTCGGGACAGGGAAAACCGGGGAGCTGTTTTTT.

CDR3 sequence (DNA): TGTGCCAGCAGCTTAGCGGGAGGGTCTTATGAGCAGTTCTTC. The encoded protein is CASSLAGGSYEQFF. The chain employs TRBV11-2 and TRBJ2-1, with 8 bases that match TRBD2. CDR3 length: 14 amino acids. CDR1 and CDR2 (germline): SGHAT, FQNNGV. J gave up 8 bases and V 1 base, and 4 bases lay outside the gene matches. The whole variable domain, remainder taken from reference TRBV11-2 and TRBJ2-1, is EAGVAQSPRYKIIEKRQSVAFWCNPISGHATLYWYQQILGQGPKLLIQFQNNGVVDDSQLPKDRFSAERLKGVDSTLKIQPAKLEDSAVYLCASSLAGGSYEQFFGPGTRLTVL.

The rearrangement links TRBV30 to TRBJ1-2, with 7 bases matching TRBD1. This CDR3 comprises 15 residues. Germline-derived CDR1 and CDR2 are GTSNPN and SVGIG (reference sequence). With V trimmed by 0 bases and J by 2 bases, 6 bases remained unmatched. This CDR3 reads CAWSVEGAYNYGYTF. CDR3 sequence (DNA): TGTGCCTGGAGTGTAGAGGGGGCGTACAACTATGGCTACACCTTC.

This sequence joins TRBV10-2 and TRBJ2-7; D is uncertain. The CDR3 consists of 13 residues. The germline V gene encodes CDR1 WSHSY and CDR2 SAAADI. The germline V and J ends were trimmed by 2 bases and 2 bases, with 7 bases remaining between them. The DNA of the CDR3 is TGCGCCAGCAGTGAGCCAGGACCCTACGAGCAGTACTTC. Protein: CASSEPGPYEQYF.

The chain has TRBV12-3 or TRBV12-4 and TRBJ1-1; no reliable D call. The CDR3 extends over 13 amino acids. Trimming took off 8 bases at V and 11 bases at J, with 21 bases between the two ends. The CDR3 DNA reads TGTGCCAGCTCCTCTTCCGGGTCCCGAAGGGCTTTCTTT. Translation: CASSSSGSRRAFF.

This chain links TRBV15 with TRBJ1-6, with D perhaps matching TRBD1 (5 bases). With 1 base removed from V and 0 bases from J, the gap between germline ends came to 28 bases. The CDR3 has 23 residues. CDR1 is LNHNV and CDR2 is YYDKDF in the germline V gene (reference sequence). The CDR3: CATSRVESGQPPFVSSYNSPLHF. CDR3 DNA sequence: TGTGCCACCAGCAGAGTCGAGTCGGGGCAGCCGCCGTTTGTGAGCTCCTATAATTCACCCCTCCACTTT.

The chain combines TRBV6-5 with TRBJ2-7; 11 nucleotides line up with TRBD2. The CDR3 extends over 14 amino acids. After removal of 6 bases from V and 9 bases from J, the junction contained 10 bases not matched to a gene. Germline values: CDR1 MNHEY, CDR2 SVGAGI. In DNA form, the CDR3 reads TGTGCCAGCAGAGGGACTAGCGGATTACGAGCGCAGTACTTC. Translated, it gives CASRGTSGLRAQYF.

The V gene is TRBV6-5, the J gene TRBJ1-4; the match to TRBD1 covers 10 bases. With 7 bases clipped from V and 5 bases from J, the junction kept 4 bases outside the gene matches. Per the germline V gene, CDR1 is MNHEY and CDR2 is SVGAGI. This CDR3 is 14 amino acids long. CDR3 amino acids: CASNPGQGNEKLFF. Here the CDR3 DNA reads TGTGCCAGCAATCCGGGACAGGGGAATGAAAAACTGTTTTTT.

This rearrangement joins TRBV4-1 to TRBJ1-2; 7 bases agree with TRBD1. Trimming removed 3 bases from V and 4 bases from J; junction bases left unmatched: 8. CDR1 is MGHRA and CDR2 is YSYEKL in the germline V gene. The CDR3 runs to 15 residues. The CDR3 loop is CASSQRDPGGYGYTF. The CDR3 region has the DNA TGCGCCAGCAGCCAGCGCGATCCAGGGGGCTATGGCTACACCTTC.

The chain's CDR3 is CATSDPGIKGYGYTF. CDR3 DNA sequence: TGTGCCACCAGTGATCCTGGCATTAAAGGCTATGGCTACACCTTC. V and J are TRBV24-1 and TRBJ1-2, with D unclear. With 3 bases removed from V and 4 bases from J, the gap between germline ends came to 14 bases. The germline CDR1 and CDR2 sequences are KGHDR and SFDVKD. The CDR3 has 15 residues.

This chain connects TRBV19 to TRBJ1-2; 8 nucleotides align to TRBD1. This CDR3 spans 14 amino acids. Per the germline V gene, CDR1 is LNHDA and CDR2 is SQIVND (reference sequence). V shed 3 bases and J 8 bases; nucleotides not matched to a gene: 8. The CDR3 nucleotides are TGTGCCAGTAGTATCAGGGGGCCATCGGGAGGCTACACCTTC. This sequence encodes CASSIRGPSGGYTF.

The V gene is TRBV7-2, the J gene TRBJ1-2; a possible D gene is TRBD1 (5 bases). The germline gives CDR1 SGHTA, CDR2 FQGNSA. CDR3 size: 13 residues. Trimming removed 5 bases from V and 4 bases from J, with 11 bases in between. CDR3 DNA sequence: TGTGCCAGCAGCCCCCGGACAATCTATGGCTACACCTTC. This sequence encodes CASSPRTIYGYTF.

The rearrangement links TRBV10-1 to TRBJ2-7; D uncertain. Trimming pared 8 bases from V and 3 bases from J, leaving 11 bases between. The CDR3 length is 12 residues. Germline V gene sequence: CDR1 WNHNN, CDR2 SYGVQD (reference sequence). The CDR3 loop is CASDMVSYEQYF. In DNA, the CDR3 is TGCGCCAGCGACATGGTGAGCTACGAGCAGTACTTC.

V is TRBV19 and J is TRBJ2-7, with a tentative D call TRBD2 (6 bases). The ends were cut back, 8 bases at V and 6 bases at J, with 20 bases in the middle. Germline V CDR1 and CDR2: LNHDA, SQIVND (reference sequence). The CDR3 length is 14 residues. The chain's CDR3 is CASSPRTMSAEQYF. The DNA of the CDR3 is TGTGCCAGTTCCCCGAGGACTATGAGCGCCGAGCAGTACTTC.

J is TRBJ1-1 and V is TRBV12-3 or TRBV12-4; no firm D call. Between the trimmed V and J ends, which lost 3 bases and 7 bases, there was a span of 9 bases. The CDR3 is 12 amino acids. The CDR3 DNA sequence: TGTGCCAGCAGTTTTGGGTATGGTGAAGCTTTCTTT. It encodes CASSFGYGEAFF.

The chain recombines TRBV24-1 with TRBJ2-4; D uncertain. The CDR3 contains 14 residues. With 4 bases removed from V and 1 base from J, the gap between germline ends came to 7 bases. Germline lookup yields CDR1 KGHDR and CDR2 SFDVKD. The CDR3 reads CATSEGPAKNIQYF. CDR3 nucleotides: TGTGCCACCAGTGAGGGCCCCGCCAAAAACATTCAGTACTTC.

The V gene is TRBV6-1, the J gene TRBJ2-7; unclear D gene. V was trimmed by 0 bases and J by 2 bases, leaving 11 bases between them. This CDR3 is built from 15 residues. Germline V gives CDR1 MNHNS, CDR2 SASEGT. The CDR3 nucleotides read TGTGCCAGCAGTGAAGCAAAGGGTCACCCCTACGAGCAGTACTTC. Translation: CASSEAKGHPYEQYF.

The J gene is TRBJ1-2, the V gene TRBV19; possibly TRBD1 for D (6 bases). V was clipped by 5 bases and J by 4 bases, with 14 bases between them. Per the germline V gene, CDR1 is LNHDA and CDR2 is SQIVND (reference sequence). The CDR3 sequence is 14 residues long. As DNA, the CDR3 is TGTGCCAGTAGTCTGGAAAGGACAGCCTATGGCTACACCTTC. Its protein product is CASSLERTAYGYTF.

The gene calls are TRBV5-6 and TRBJ1-6, with no clear D. The CDR3 is 14 amino acids. Trimming removed 0 bases from V and 10 bases from J, with 11 bases in between. Germline V lookup: CDR1 SGHDT, CDR2 YYEEEE. CDR3 loop: CASSLGRLGSPLHF. CDR3 sequence (DNA): TGTGCCAGCAGCTTGGGGAGACTGGGGTCACCCCTCCACTTT.

This clone occurred once. The chain couples TRBV19 to TRBJ2-7; no definite D call. CDR3 size: 14 residues. V was trimmed by 0 bases and J by 1 base, leaving 7 bases between them. The germline V gene encodes CDR1 LNHDA and CDR2 SQIVND (reference sequence). CDR3 amino acids: CASSIDRLSYEQYF. The CDR3 nucleotides read TGTGCCAGTAGTATAGACAGGTTGTCCTACGAGCAGTACTTC.

The genes are TRBV15 and TRBJ1-4, with D maybe TRBD1 (6 bases). The CDR3 runs 15 residues. V was shortened by 3 bases and J by 9 bases, with 17 bases between the two germline ends. Germline CDR1 is LNHNV and CDR2 is YYDKDF (reference sequence). The CDR3 spells CATSSVGPGAKKLFF. The CDR3 DNA follows: TGTGCCACCAGCAGTGTTGGGCCGGGGGCGAAAAAACTGTTTTTT.

The chain combines TRBV12-5 with TRBJ1-4, with D possibly being TRBD1 (5 bases). Trimming took off 0 bases at V and 4 bases at J, with 15 bases between the two ends. Per germline, CDR1 LGHNT and CDR2 FRNRAP. This CDR3 has 17 amino acids. In nucleotides, the CDR3 is TGTGCTAGTGGTTTGGTAAGGGGAGCTGCGAATAATGAAAAACTGTTTTTT. It encodes CASGLVRGAANNEKLFF.

This chain connects TRBV5-1 to TRBJ2-3; D unclear. The CDR3 is 13 residues long. V was shortened by 0 bases and J by 4 bases, with 6 bases between the two germline ends. Germline V gene sequence: CDR1 SGHRS, CDR2 YFSETQ. In nucleotides, the CDR3 is TGCGCCAGCAGCTTGGGTGGGGCAGATACGCAGTATTTT. As protein: CASSLGGADTQYF. The variable domain in full, with the rest retrieved from reference TRBV5-1 and TRBJ2-3, is KAGVTQTPRYLIKTRGQQVTLSCSPISGHRSVSWYQQTPGQGLQFLFEYFSETQRNKGNFPGRFSGRQFSNSRSEMNVSTLELGDSALYLCASSLGGADTQYFGPGTRLTVL.